Each of the 21 T cell receptor beta chains below was sequenced from the same sample in a study of CD8+CD57+ T cells in acquired aplastic anemia. Patients chosen for sequencing had shown CD8+CD57+ cell expansion by flow cytometry. Genomic DNA provided the template from which TCR beta VDJ and CDR3 profiles were obtained. TCRdb re-called the reads through MiXCR, storing one row per CDR3 protein. The data show about 200,000 distinct CDR3 sequences, over 55% seen once. What was sequenced was sorted CD4+, CD8+, or CD8+CD57+ T cells (not recorded which) from PBMCs. The receptors stem from a human donor with aplastic anemia.

The CDR3: CASSIVTGRGTEAFF. The DNA for the CDR3 is TGTGCCAGTAGTATAGTCACAGGCAGAGGGACTGAAGCTTTCTTT. The J gene is TRBJ1-1, the V gene TRBV19; perhaps TRBD1 as D (5 bases). Trimming removed 1 base from V and 5 bases from J, with 14 bases in between. The CDR3 has 15 residues. Looked up from germline, CDR1 is LNHDA and CDR2 is SQIVND (reference sequence).

The CDR3: CASSFTSGSYEQYF. The CDR3 DNA sequence: TGCGCCAGCAGCTTCACTAGCGGGAGTTACGAGCAGTACTTC. V is TRBV5-1 and J is TRBJ2-7; 11 bases map to TRBD2. This CDR3 has 14 amino acids. The V gene end was trimmed by 2 bases and the J gene end by 4 bases; junction bases not matched to a gene: 2. The germline CDR1 and CDR2 sequences are SGHRS and YFSETQ.

The chain recombines TRBV25-1 with TRBJ1-3, with 8 bases fitting TRBD1. CDR3 length equals 11 residues. From germline, CDR1 is MGHDK and CDR2 SYGVNS. V lost 10 bases, J lost 7 bases, and 3 bases stayed unmatched. The CDR3 loop reads CAIGQGNTIYF. For the CDR3, the DNA is TGTGCCATCGGACAGGGCAACACCATATATTTT.

The count of this clonotype is one. This rearrangement joins TRBV20-1 to TRBJ2-1; TRBD2 matches 13 bases. The CDR3 totals 14 residues. V shed 4 bases, J shed 6 bases, and the junction held 3 bases outside the gene matches. The germline V gene has CDR1 DFQATT and CDR2 SNEGSKA (reference sequence). The CDR3 protein is CSAITSGRANEQFF. The CDR3 DNA reads TGCAGTGCTATCACTAGCGGGAGGGCCAATGAGCAGTTCTTC.

This sequence joins TRBV2 and TRBJ1-1; D remains ambiguous. CDR1 and CDR2 (germline): SNHLY, FYNNEI. V lost 5 bases and J 0 bases, leaving 10 bases between the germline ends. The CDR3 loop spans 14 amino acids. The CDR3 here is CASSSRLMNTEAFF. DNA of the CDR3: TGTGCCAGCAGTAGTCGCCTAATGAACACTGAAGCTTTCTTT.

J is TRBJ1-1 and V is TRBV5-4; D is ambiguous. V gave up 0 bases and J gave up 4 bases, with 10 bases separating them. CDR1 SGHNT and CDR2 YYREEE come from the germline V gene (reference sequence). The CDR3 runs 14 residues. Here the CDR3 DNA reads TGTGCCAGCAGCTTGGCACCGACGAGCACTGAAGCTTTCTTT. Protein sequence: CASSLAPTSTEAFF.

Comments on this clonotype: The missing conserved phenylalanine or tryptophan at the end of this CDR3 makes a read error likely. The V call is TRBV7-3, the J call TRBJ2-7; D could derive from TRBD1 or TRBD2 (5 bases each). Trimming left V 3 bases short and J 7 bases short, with 10 bases between. This CDR3 contains 12 residues. Germline CDR1 is SGHTA and CDR2 is FQGTGA. The CDR3 is CASSLGTAEQYL. The CDR3 DNA sequence: TGTGCCAGCAGCTTGGGGACGGCGGAGCAGTACCTC.

As concerns this clonotype: The junction and the germline gene differ at one end; a read error may be behind it. V usage is TRBV12-3 or TRBV12-4 and J usage is TRBJ2-7, with 7 positions matching TRBD2. CDR3 size: 15 residues. Here the CDR3 reads CASSLGGEGSYGQYF. The CDR3, as DNA: TGTGCCAGCAGTTTGGGAGGGGAGGGCTCCTACGGGCAGTACTTC.

This chain uses TRBV15 with TRBJ1-4; D remains unclear. Looked up from germline, CDR1 is LNHNV and CDR2 is YYDKDF (reference sequence). This CDR3 has 12 residues. Trimming removed 0 bases at V and 14 bases at J, with 10 bases between. For the CDR3, the DNA is TGTGCCACCAGCAGAGATATGAGTCGGCTGTTTTTT. Its protein is CATSRDMSRLFF.

V gene TRBV10-3 combines with J gene TRBJ1-1; D not resolved. Germline lookup yields CDR1 ENHRY and CDR2 SYGVKD. Trimming cost V 4 bases and J 4 bases, with 4 bases left between them. The CDR3 loop spans 11 amino acids. The CDR3 region is CAISAGTEAFF. The CDR3 nucleotides are TGTGCCATCAGTGCTGGCACTGAAGCTTTCTTT.

The rearrangement uses TRBV10-1 and TRBJ2-3, with a tentative D call TRBD2 (7 bases). The length of the CDR3 is 15 residues. Germline values: CDR1 WNHNN, CDR2 SYGVQD (reference sequence). Trimming took 3 bases from V and 3 from J, leaving 13 bases between them. The CDR3 DNA follows: TGCGCCAGCAGTGATGGGGGGGCAGGAACAGATACGCAGTATTTT. Protein sequence: CASSDGGAGTDTQYF.

The chain employs TRBV4-1 and TRBJ2-7; 7 bases are a match to TRBD1. CDR3 size: 14 residues. Germline CDR1 is MGHRA and CDR2 is YSYEKL. The ends lost 3 bases at V and 2 bases at J; junction bases unmatched: 4. CDR3 in DNA: TGCGCCAGCAGCCAGGACGACAGGGCCTACGAGCAGTACTTC. Its protein is CASSQDDRAYEQYF.

Notes on this clonotype: One end of the junction fails to match germline, which may point to a read error. The chain combines TRBV5-1 with TRBJ2-7, with D perhaps given as TRBD1 or TRBD2 (6 bases each). The germline CDR1 and CDR2 sequences are SGHRS and YFSETQ. This CDR3 region has 15 residues. In nucleotides, the CDR3 is TGCGCCAGCAAGCAAGGGACGGGGGCTTCCTACGAGCAGTACTTT. As protein: CASKQGTGASYEQYF.

This sequence joins TRBV9 and TRBJ1-1; maybe TRBD1 (5 bases). Germline CDR1 reads SGDLS; CDR2 reads YYNGEE. This CDR3 comprises 10 residues. Trimming removed 3 bases at V and 8 bases at J, with 5 bases between. In DNA form, the CDR3 reads TGTGCCAGCAGCGGGACAGAAGCTTTCTTT. This codes for CASSGTEAFF.

V usage is TRBV24-1 and J usage is TRBJ2-5, with D tentatively TRBD1 (6 bases). CDR1 is KGHDR, CDR2 SFDVKD, per germline. Deletions cut 4 bases from V and 1 base from J, with 12 bases between. The CDR3 covers 15 residues. The CDR3 DNA reads as TGTGCCACCAGTGACGCCCGGACAGTCCAAGAGACCCAGTACTTC. This translates into CATSDARTVQETQYF.

The genes are TRBV29-1 and TRBJ2-7; 8 bases agree with TRBD1. Germline-derived CDR1 and CDR2 are SQVTM and ANQGSEA. The CDR3 is 12 amino acids. J gave up 2 bases and V 6 bases, and 3 bases lay outside the gene matches. The DNA for the CDR3 is TGCAGCGTGGAGGACAGGGCCTACGAGCAGTACTTC. It is translated as CSVEDRAYEQYF.

The J gene is TRBJ1-6, the V gene TRBV7-9; 10 bases agree with TRBD1. CDR1 SEHNR and CDR2 FQNEAQ come from the germline V gene (reference sequence). This CDR3 is 15 amino acids long. Trimming removed 2 bases from V and 7 bases from J; junction bases left unmatched: 2. The CDR3 loop is CASSLQGQGNSPLHF. CDR3 coding DNA: TGTGCCAGCAGCTTACAGGGACAGGGGAATTCACCCCTCCACTTT.

Notes on this clonotype: A junction end diverges from the germline sequence, so it may reflect a read error. The chain recombines TRBV7-7 with TRBJ2-7; D could derive from TRBD1 or TRBD2 (5 bases each). CDR1 and CDR2 from the germline V gene are SSHAT and FNYEAQ (reference sequence). The CDR3 spans 14 residues. This chain's CDR3 is CASSPGQGWDEQYF. The CDR3 DNA reads as TGTGCTAGCAGCCCGGGGCAAGGGTGGGACGAGCAGTACTTC.

This clonotype was observed once. V and J are TRBV7-8 and TRBJ1-1, with 7 nucleotides matching TRBD1. The V and J ends lost 5 bases and 7 bases, in that order; junction bases with no gene match: 4. This CDR3 has 12 residues. Germline assignment: CDR1 SGHVS and CDR2 FQNEAQ. CDR3 sequence: CASSAPGGEAFF. CDR3 bases: TGTGCCAGCAGCGCCCCAGGGGGTGAAGCTTTCTTT.

This clonotype was detected many times. The CDR3 spells CASSQEQGKQETQYF. CDR3 nucleotide sequence: TGTGCCAGCAGCCAAGAACAGGGAAAGCAAGAGACCCAGTACTTC. V and J are TRBV3-1 and TRBJ2-5, with a weak D call TRBD1 (6 bases). The germline V gene has CDR1 LGHDT and CDR2 YNNKEL (reference sequence). Trimming took 0 bases from V and 2 from J, leaving 10 bases between them. The CDR3 runs to 15 residues.

The chain couples TRBV19 to TRBJ2-1, with 7 bases lining up with TRBD2. Germline lookup yields CDR1 LNHDA and CDR2 SQIVND (reference sequence). Germline trimming cut 3 bases from V and 2 bases from J; bases unmatched to any gene: 4. The CDR3 loop spans 15 amino acids. The DNA for the CDR3 is TGTGCCAGTAGTATTGACCGGGAGGCCTACAATGAGCAGTTCTTC. Translating it yields CASSIDREAYNEQFF.